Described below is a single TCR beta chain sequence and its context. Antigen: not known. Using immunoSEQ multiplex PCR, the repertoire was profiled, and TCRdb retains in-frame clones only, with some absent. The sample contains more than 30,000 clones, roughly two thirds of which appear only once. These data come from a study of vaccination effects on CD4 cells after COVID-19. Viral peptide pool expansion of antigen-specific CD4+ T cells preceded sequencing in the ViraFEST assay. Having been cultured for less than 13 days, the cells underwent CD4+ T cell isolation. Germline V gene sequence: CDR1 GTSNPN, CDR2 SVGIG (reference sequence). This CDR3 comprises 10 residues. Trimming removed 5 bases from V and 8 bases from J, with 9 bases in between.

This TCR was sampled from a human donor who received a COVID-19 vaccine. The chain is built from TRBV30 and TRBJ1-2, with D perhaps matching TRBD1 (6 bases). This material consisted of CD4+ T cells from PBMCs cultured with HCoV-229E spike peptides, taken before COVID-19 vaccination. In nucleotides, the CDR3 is TGTGCCTGGTACAGGGACGGCTACACCTTC. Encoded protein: CAWYRDGYTF. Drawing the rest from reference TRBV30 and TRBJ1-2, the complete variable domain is SQTIHQWPATLVQPVGSPLSLECTVEGTSNPNLYWYRQAAGRGLQLLFYSVGIGQISSEVPQNLSASRPQDRQFILSSKKLLLSDSGFYLCAWYRDGYTFGSGTRLTVV.